The 4 T cell receptor beta chains presented below share a single source sample, sequenced in a study of blood T cell repertoires in COVID-19. Libraries were prepared by immunoSEQ multiplex PCR; TCRdb keeps only in-frame clonotypes and omits some of them. The sample shows approximately 280,000 clones, 65% to 90% of them seen only once. The sequenced sample was peripheral blood. The source is a man aged 50 to 59 with active or convalescent COVID-19.

The rearrangement links TRBV7-2 to TRBJ1-1; D is uncertain. The germline gives CDR1 SGHTA, CDR2 FQGNSA. The V and J ends lost 1 base and 4 bases respectively, with 10 bases between them. The CDR3 totals 14 residues. The CDR3 region has the DNA TGTGCCAGCAGCTTAGAAAGGTACAGCACTGAAGCTTTCTTT. This codes for CASSLERYSTEAFF.

There are a few counts of this clone. The V and J genes are TRBV19 and TRBJ1-6; unclear D gene. The CDR3 covers 15 residues. V was pared by 9 bases and J by 10 bases, with 22 bases between. Germline loops: CDR1 LNHDA, CDR2 SQIVND (reference sequence). The DNA of the CDR3 is TGTGCCAGCCAGGTGTCGGCCCTGTCGGGGTCACCCCTCCACTTT. Amino acids: CASQVSALSGSPLHF.

The CDR3 protein is CASSSGDEISGANVLTF. The CDR3 coding sequence is TGTGCCAGCAGCTCGGGAGACGAAATCTCTGGGGCCAACGTCCTGACTTTC. This sequence joins TRBV7-9 and TRBJ2-6, with a tentative D call TRBD2 (6 bases). Germline V gene sequence: CDR1 SEHNR, CDR2 FQNEAQ (reference sequence). The CDR3 runs 17 residues. V was trimmed by 4 bases and J by 0 bases, leaving 13 bases between them.

This chain joins TRBV6-5 and TRBJ1-2; D is ambiguous. Germline V CDR1 and CDR2: MNHEY, SVGAGI. This CDR3 is 15 amino acids long. With 0 bases removed from V and 5 bases from J, the gap between germline ends came to 13 bases. This chain's CDR3 is CASSYSPPGEYGYTF. Here the CDR3 DNA reads TGTGCCAGCAGTTACTCCCCCCCCGGAGAATATGGCTACACCTTC.